The clone carrying this TCR beta chain has only a few counts. Its antigen is unidentified. The sample is drawn from a study of cytomegalovirus exposure and HLA in healthy donors. Study-wide results and caveats: The study carried out a later analysis of TCR beta sequences. It associated around 17,000 of them with specific HLA alleles at a false discovery rate of 0.05. Researchers reportedly found TCR beta sequences accurately predicted most subjects' HLA-A and HLA-B alleles.

The PCR employed 60 Vbeta primers together with 13 Jbeta primers. TCRdb's copy holds only in-frame clones and misses some; the assay was immunoSEQ multiplex PCR. Of around 120,000 clones in the sample, about 73% were seen once. The CDR3 covers 13 residues. With 2 bases removed from V and 3 bases from J, the gap between germline ends came to 7 bases. The V gene's germline CDR1 is SGHVS and CDR2 FNYEAQ. Whereas donors were nominally healthy upon sampling, unrecorded immune exposures were probable. The genes are TRBV7-6 and TRBJ1-2; D remains unclear. The source material was PBMCs. The clonotype originates from a woman aged 40 to 50 in good health and CMV-seronegative. The CDR3 region has the DNA TGTGCCAGCAGCTTATATGAGGACTATGGCTACACCTTC. Protein sequence: CASSLYEDYGYTF.